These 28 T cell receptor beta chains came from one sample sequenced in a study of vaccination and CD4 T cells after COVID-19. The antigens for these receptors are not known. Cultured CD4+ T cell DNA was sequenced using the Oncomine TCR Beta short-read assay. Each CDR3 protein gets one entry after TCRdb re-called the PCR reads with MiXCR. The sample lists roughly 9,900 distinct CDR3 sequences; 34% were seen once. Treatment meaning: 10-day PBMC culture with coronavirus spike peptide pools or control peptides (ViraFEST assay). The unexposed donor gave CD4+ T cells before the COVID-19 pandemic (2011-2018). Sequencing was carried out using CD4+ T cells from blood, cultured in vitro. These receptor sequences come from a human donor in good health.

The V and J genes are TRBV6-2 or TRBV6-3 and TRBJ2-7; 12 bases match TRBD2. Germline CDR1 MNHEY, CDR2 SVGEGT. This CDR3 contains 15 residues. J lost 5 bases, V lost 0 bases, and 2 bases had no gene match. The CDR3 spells CASSYSTSGGNEQYF. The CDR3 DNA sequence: TGTGCCAGCAGTTACTCGACTAGCGGGGGCAACGAGCAGTACTTC.

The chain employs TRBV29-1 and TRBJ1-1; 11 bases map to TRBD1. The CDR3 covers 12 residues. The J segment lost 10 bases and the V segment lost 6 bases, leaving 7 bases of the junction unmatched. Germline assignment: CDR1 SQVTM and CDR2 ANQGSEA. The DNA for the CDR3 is TGCAGCGTCCGCCCCGGACAGGGGGCAGCTTTCTTT. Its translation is CSVRPGQGAAFF.

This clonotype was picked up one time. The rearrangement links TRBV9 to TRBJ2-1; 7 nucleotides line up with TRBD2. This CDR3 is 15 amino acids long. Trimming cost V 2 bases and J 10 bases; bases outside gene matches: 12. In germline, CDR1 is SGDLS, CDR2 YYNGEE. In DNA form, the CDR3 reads TGTGCCAGCAGCGTGGAGCGGGGCCCGGGAAAGGAGCAGTTCTTC. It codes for CASSVERGPGKEQFF.

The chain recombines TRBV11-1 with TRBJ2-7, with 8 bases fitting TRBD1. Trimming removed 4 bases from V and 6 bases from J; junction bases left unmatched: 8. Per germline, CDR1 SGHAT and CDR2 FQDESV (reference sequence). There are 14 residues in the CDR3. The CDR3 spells CASSSETGECEQYF. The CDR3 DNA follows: TGTGCCAGCAGCTCTGAGACAGGGGAGTGCGAGCAGTACTTC.

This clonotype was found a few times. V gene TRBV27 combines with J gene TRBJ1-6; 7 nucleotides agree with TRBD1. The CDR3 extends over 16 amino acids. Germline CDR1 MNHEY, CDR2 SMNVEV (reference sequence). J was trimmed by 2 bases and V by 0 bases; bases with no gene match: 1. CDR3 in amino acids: CASSLSQGAYNSPLHF. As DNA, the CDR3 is TGTGCCAGCAGTTTATCGCAGGGGGCCTATAATTCACCCCTCCACTTT.

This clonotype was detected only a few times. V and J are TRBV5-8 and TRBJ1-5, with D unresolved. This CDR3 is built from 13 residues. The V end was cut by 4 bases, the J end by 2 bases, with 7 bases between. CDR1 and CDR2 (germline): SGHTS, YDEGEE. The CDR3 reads CASSDIGNQPQHF. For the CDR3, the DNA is TGTGCCAGCAGCGATATAGGCAATCAGCCCCAGCATTTT.

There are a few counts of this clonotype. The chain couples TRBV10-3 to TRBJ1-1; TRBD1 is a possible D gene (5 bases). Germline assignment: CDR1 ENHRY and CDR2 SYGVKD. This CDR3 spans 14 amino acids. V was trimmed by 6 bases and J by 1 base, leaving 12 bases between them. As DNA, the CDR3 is TGTGCCATCAGCCTACAGGACGAGAACACTGAAGCTTTCTTT. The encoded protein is CAISLQDENTEAFF.

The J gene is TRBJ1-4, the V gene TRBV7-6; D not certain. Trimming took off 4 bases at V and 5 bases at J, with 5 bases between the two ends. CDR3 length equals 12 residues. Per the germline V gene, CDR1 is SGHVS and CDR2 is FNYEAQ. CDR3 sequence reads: CASSSLNEKLFF. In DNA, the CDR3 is TGTGCCAGCAGCTCTTTGAATGAAAAACTGTTTTTT. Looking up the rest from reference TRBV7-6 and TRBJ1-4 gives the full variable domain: GAGVSQSPRYKVTKRGQDVALRCDPISGHVSLYWYRQALGQGPEFLTYFNYEAQQDKSGLPNDRFSAERPEGSISTLTIQRTEQRDSAMYRCASSSLNEKLFFGSGTQLSVL.

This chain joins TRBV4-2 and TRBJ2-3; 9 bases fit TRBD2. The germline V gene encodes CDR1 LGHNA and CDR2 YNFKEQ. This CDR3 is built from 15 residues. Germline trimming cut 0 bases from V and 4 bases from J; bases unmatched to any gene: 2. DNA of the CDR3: TGTGCCAGCAGCCAAGAGCGGGGGGGCCCAGATACGCAGTATTTT. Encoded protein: CASSQERGGPDTQYF.

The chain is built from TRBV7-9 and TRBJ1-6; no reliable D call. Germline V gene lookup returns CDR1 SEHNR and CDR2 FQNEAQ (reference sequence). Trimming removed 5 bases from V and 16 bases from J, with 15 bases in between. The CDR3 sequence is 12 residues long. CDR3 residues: CASSIQNTVLHF. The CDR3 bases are TGTGCCAGCAGCATCCAGAACACAGTTCTCCACTTT.

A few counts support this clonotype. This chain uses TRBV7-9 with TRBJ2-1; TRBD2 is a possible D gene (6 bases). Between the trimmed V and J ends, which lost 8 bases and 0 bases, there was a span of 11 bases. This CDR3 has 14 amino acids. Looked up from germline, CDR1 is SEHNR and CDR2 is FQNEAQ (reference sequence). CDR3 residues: CASRMTSSYNEQFF. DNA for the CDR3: TGTGCCAGCCGCATGACTAGCTCCTACAATGAGCAGTTCTTC.

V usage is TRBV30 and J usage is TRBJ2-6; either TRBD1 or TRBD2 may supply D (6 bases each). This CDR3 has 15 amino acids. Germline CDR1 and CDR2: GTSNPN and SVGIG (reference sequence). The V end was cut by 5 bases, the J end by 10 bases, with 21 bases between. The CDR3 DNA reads TGTGCCTGGCTCACTAGGGGCGGGACAAGTAACGTCCTGACTTTC. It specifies CAWLTRGGTSNVLTF.

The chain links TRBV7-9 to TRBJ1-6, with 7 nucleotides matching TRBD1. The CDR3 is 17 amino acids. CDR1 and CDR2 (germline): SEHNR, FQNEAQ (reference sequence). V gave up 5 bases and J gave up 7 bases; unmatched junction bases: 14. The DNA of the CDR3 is TGTGCCAGCAGCGCCCCGGGGACAGCTTGGGAGAATTCACCCCTCCACTTT. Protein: CASSAPGTAWENSPLHF. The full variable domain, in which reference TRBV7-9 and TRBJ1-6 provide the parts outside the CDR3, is DTGVSQNPRHKITKRGQNVTFRCDPISEHNRLYWYRQTLGQGPEFLTYFQNEAQLEKSRLLSDRFSAERPKGSFSTLEIQRTEQGDSAMYLCASSAPGTAWENSPLHFGNGTRLTVT.

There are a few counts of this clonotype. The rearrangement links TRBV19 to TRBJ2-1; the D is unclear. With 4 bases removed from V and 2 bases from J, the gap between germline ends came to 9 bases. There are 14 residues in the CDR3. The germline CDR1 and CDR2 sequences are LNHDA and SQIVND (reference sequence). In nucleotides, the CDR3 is TGTGCCAGTAGTAGTACAGCTACCTACAATGAGCAGTTCTTC. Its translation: CASSSTATYNEQFF.

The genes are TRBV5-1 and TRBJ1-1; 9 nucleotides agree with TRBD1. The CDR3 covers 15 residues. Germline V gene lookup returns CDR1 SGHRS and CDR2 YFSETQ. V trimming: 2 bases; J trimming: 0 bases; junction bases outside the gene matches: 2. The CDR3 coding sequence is TGCGCCAGCAGCTTCCGGACAGGGGTGAACACTGAAGCTTTCTTT. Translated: CASSFRTGVNTEAFF.

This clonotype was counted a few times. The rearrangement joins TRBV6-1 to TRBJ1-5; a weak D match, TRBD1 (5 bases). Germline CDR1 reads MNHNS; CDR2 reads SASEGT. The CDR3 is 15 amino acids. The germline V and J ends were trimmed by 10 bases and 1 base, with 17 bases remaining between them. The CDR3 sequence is CAIGRVFQSNQPQHF. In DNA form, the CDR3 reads TGTGCCATCGGCAGGGTCTTTCAGAGCAATCAGCCCCAGCATTTT.

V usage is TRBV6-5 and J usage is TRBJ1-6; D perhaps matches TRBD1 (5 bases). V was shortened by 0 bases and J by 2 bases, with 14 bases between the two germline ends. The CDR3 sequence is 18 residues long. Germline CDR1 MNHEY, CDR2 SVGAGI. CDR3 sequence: CASSYSGVGRTYNSPLHF. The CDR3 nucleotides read TGTGCCAGCAGTTACTCGGGGGTCGGTAGGACCTATAATTCACCCCTCCACTTT.

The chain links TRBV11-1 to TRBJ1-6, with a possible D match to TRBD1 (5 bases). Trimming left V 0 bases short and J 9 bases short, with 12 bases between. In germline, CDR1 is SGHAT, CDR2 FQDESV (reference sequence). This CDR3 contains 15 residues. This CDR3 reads CASSLAAGGGSPLHF. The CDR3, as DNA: TGTGCCAGCAGCTTAGCGGCCGGTGGGGGTTCACCCCTCCACTTT.

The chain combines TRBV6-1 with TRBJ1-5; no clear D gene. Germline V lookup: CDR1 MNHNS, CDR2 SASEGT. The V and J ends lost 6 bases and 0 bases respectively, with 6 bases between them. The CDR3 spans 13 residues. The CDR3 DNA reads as TGTGCCAGCAGCCCTTTTAGCAATCAGCCCCAGCATTTT. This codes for CASSPFSNQPQHF.

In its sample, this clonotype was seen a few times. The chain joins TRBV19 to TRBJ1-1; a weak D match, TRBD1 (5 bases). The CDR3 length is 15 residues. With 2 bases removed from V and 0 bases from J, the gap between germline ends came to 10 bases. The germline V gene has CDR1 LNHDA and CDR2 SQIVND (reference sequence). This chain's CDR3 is CASSISGTVNTEAFF. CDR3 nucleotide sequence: TGTGCCAGTAGTATATCCGGGACGGTGAACACTGAAGCTTTCTTT.

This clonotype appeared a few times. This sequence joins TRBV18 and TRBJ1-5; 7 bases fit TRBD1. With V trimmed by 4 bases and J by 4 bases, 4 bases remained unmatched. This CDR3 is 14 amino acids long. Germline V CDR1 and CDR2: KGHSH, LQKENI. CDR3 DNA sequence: TGTGCCAGCTCACTATCAGGGGGAAATCAGCCCCAGCATTTT. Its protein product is CASSLSGGNQPQHF.

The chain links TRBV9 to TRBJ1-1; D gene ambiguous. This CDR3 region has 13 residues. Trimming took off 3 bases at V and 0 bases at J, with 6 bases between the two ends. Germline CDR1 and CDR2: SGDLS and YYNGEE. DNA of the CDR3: TGTGCCAGCAGCGGGATATTGAACACTGAAGCTTTCTTT. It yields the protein CASSGILNTEAFF.

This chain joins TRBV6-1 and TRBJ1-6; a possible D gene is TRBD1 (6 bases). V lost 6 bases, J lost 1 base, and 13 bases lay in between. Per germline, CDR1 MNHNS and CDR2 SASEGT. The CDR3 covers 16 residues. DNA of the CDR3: TGTGCCAGCAGCCCGGACAGTAGGTCCTATAATTCACCCCTCCACTTT. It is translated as CASSPDSRSYNSPLHF.

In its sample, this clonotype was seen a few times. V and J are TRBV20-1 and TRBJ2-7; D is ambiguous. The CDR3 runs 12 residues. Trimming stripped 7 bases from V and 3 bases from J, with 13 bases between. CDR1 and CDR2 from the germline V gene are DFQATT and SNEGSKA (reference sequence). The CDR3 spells CSVSRHSYEQYF. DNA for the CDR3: TGCAGTGTTTCCCGACACAGCTACGAGCAGTACTTC.

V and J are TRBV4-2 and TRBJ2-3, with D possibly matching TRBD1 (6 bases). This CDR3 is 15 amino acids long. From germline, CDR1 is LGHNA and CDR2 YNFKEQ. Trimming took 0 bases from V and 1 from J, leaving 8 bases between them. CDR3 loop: CASSQERTGTDTQYF. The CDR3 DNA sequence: TGTGCCAGCAGCCAAGAAAGGACAGGCACAGATACGCAGTATTTT.

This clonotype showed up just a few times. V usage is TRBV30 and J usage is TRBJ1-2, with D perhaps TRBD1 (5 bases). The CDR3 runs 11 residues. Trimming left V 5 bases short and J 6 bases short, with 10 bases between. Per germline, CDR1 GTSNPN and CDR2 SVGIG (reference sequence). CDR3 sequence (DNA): TGTGCCTGGGCGGGGGGGGATGGCTACACCTTC. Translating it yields CAWAGGDGYTF.

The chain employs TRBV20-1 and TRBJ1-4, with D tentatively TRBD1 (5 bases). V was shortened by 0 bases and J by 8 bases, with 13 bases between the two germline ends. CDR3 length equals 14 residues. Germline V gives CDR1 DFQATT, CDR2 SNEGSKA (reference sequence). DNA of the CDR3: TGCAGTGCTAGAGATCCCGCAGGGACCGAAAAACTGTTTTTT. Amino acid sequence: CSARDPAGTEKLFF.

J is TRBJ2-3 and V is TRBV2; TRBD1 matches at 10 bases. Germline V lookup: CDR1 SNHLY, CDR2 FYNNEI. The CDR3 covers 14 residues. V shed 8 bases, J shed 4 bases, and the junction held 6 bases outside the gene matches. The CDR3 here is CASGGQGLADTQYF. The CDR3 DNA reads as TGTGCCAGCGGGGGACAGGGGCTTGCAGATACGCAGTATTTT.